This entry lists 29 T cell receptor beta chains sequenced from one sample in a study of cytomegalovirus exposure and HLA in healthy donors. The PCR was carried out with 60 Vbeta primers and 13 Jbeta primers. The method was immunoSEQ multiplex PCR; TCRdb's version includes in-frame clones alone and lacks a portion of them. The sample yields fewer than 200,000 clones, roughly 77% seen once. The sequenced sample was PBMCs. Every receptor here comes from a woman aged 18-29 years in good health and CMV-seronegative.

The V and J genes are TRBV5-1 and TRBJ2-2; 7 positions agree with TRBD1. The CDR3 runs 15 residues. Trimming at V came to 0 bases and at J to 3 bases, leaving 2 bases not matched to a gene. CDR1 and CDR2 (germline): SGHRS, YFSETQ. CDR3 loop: CASSLETGYTGELFF. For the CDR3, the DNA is TGCGCCAGCAGCTTGGAGACAGGGTACACCGGGGAGCTGTTTTTT.

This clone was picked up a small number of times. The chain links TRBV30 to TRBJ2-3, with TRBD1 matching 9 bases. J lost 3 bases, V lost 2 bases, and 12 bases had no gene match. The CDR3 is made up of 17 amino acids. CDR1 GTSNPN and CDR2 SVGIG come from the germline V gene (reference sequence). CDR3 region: CAWSRITGGVGTDTQYF. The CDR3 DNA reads TGTGCCTGGAGTCGTATAACAGGGGGCGTTGGGACAGATACGCAGTATTTT.

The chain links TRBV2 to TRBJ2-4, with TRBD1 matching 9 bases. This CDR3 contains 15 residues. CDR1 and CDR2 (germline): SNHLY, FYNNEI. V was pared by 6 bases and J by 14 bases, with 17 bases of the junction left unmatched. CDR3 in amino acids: CASSQLPTGTGFEYF. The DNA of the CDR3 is TGTGCCAGCAGCCAACTCCCTACAGGGACAGGGTTTGAGTACTTC.

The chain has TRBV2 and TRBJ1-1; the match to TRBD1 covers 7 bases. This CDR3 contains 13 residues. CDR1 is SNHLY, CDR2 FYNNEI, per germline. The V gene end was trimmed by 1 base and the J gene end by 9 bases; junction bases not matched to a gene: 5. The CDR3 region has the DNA TGTGCCAGCAGTGAAGAAGGGGGACAGCAAGCTTTCTTT. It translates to CASSEEGGQQAFF.

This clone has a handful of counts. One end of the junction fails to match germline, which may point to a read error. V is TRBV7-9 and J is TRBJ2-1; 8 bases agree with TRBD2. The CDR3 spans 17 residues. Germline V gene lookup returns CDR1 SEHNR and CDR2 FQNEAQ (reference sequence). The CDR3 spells CSSSSNSGASSYNEQFF. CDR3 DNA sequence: TGTTCCAGCAGCTCAAATAGCGGGGCCAGCTCCTACAATGAGCAGTTCTTC.

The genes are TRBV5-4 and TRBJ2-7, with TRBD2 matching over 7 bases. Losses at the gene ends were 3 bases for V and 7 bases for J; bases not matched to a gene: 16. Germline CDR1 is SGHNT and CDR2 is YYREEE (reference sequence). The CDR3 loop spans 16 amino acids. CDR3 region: CASSYKAGTTIREQYF. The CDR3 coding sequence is TGTGCCAGCAGCTATAAAGCCGGGACTACCATTCGGGAGCAGTACTTC.

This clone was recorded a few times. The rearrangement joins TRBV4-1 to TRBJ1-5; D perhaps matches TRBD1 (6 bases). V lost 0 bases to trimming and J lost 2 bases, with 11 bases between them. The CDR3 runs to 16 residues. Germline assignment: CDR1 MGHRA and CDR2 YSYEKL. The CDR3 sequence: CASSQDGGIGNQPQHF. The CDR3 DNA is TGCGCCAGCAGCCAAGATGGGGGCATTGGCAATCAGCCCCAGCATTTT.

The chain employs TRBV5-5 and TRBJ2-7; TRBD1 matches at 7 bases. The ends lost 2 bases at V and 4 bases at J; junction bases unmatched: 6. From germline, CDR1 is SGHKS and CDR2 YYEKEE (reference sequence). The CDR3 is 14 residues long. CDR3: CASSFRTGDYEQYF. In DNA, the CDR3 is TGTGCCAGCAGCTTTAGGACAGGCGATTACGAGCAGTACTTC.

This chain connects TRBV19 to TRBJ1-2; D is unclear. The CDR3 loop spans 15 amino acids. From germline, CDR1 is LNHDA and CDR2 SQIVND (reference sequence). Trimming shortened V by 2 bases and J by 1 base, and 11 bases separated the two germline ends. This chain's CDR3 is CASSINHQLNYGYTF. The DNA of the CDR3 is TGTGCCAGTAGTATAAATCATCAACTTAACTATGGCTACACCTTC.

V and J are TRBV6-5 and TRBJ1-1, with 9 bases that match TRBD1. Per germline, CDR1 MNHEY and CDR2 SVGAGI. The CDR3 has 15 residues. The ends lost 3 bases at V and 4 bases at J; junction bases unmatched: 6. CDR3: CASSYRGQGGTEAFF. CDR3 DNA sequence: TGTGCCAGCAGTTATCGGGGACAGGGTGGCACTGAAGCTTTCTTT.

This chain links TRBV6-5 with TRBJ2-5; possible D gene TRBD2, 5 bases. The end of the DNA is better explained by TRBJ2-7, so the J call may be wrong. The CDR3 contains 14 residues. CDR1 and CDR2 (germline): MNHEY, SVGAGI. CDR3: CASSSTGNSYEQYF. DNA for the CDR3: TGTGCCAGCTCGTCGACGGGAAACTCCTACGAGCAGTACTTC.

The CDR3 loop reads CASSGSRDRAYNEQFF. CDR3 nucleotide sequence: TGTGCCAGCAGTGGATCCCGGGACAGGGCATACAATGAGCAGTTCTTC. This rearrangement joins TRBV2 to TRBJ2-1; 9 bases line up with TRBD1. V shed 4 bases and J 4 bases; nucleotides not matched to a gene: 8. The germline V gene has CDR1 SNHLY and CDR2 FYNNEI. This CDR3 is 16 amino acids long.

CDR3 sequence: CASSLVAGGLQTQYF. The CDR3 DNA reads TGTGCCAGCAGCTTAGTCGCAGGGGGCCTACAGACCCAGTACTTC. The chain combines TRBV7-9 with TRBJ2-5, with 8 positions matching TRBD1. Per the germline V gene, CDR1 is SEHNR and CDR2 is FQNEAQ (reference sequence). The CDR3 is 15 amino acids. V dropped 1 base and J dropped 6; count of bases not matched to a gene: 7.

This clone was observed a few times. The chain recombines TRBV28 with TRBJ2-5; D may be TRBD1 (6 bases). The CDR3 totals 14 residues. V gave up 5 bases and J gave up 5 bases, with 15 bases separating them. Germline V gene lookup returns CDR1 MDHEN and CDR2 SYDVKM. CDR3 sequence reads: CASSPPGETETQYF. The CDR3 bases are TGTGCCAGCAGTCCCCCAGGGGAGACGGAGACCCAGTACTTC.

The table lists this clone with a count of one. The CDR3 loop is CSARAGYEQYF. Here the CDR3 DNA reads TGCAGTGCTAGAGCGGGGTACGAGCAGTACTTC. This rearrangement joins TRBV20-1 to TRBJ2-7; D possibly corresponds to TRBD2 (5 bases). CDR1 DFQATT and CDR2 SNEGSKA come from the germline V gene (reference sequence). The length of the CDR3 is 11 residues. V was trimmed by 1 base and J by 4 bases, leaving 5 bases between them.

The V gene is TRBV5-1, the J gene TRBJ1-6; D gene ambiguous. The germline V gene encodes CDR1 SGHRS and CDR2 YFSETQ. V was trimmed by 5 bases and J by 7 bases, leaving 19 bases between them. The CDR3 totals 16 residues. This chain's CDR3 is CASRSVEGAGNSPLHF. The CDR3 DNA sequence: TGCGCCAGCAGATCGGTCGAGGGCGCCGGGAATTCACCCCTCCACTTT.

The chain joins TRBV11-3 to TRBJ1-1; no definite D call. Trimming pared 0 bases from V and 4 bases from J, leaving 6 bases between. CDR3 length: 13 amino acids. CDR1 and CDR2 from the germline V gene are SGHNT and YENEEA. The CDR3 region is CASSLDRSTEAFF. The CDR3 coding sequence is TGTGCCAGCAGCTTAGATCGGAGCACTGAAGCTTTCTTT.

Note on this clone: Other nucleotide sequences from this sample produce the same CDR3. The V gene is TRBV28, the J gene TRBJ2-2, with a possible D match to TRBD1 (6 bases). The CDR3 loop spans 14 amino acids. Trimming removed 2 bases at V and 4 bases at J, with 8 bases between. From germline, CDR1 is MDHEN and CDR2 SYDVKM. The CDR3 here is CASSLGTPTGELFF. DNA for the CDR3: TGTGCCAGCAGTTTAGGGACACCCACCGGGGAGCTGTTTTTT.

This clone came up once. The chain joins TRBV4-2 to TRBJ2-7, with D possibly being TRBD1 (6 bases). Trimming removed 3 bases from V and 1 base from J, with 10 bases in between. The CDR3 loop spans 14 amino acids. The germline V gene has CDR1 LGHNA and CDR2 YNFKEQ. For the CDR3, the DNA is TGTGCCAGCAGCCAGGAGGACAGTTCCTACGAGCAGTACTTC. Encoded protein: CASSQEDSSYEQYF.

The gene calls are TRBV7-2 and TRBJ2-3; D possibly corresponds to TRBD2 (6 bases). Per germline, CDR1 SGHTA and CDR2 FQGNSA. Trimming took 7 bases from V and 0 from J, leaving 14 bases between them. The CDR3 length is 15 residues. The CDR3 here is CASTYSGPSTDTQYF. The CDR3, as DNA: TGTGCCAGCACCTATAGCGGCCCTAGCACAGATACGCAGTATTTT.

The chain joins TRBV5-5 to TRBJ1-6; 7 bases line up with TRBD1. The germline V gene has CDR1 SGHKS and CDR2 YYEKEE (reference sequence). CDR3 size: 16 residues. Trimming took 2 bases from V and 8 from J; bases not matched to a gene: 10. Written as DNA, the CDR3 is TGTGCCAGCAGCTTAGGACAGTCGCAGGGGGATTCACCCCTCCACTTT. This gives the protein CASSLGQSQGDSPLHF.

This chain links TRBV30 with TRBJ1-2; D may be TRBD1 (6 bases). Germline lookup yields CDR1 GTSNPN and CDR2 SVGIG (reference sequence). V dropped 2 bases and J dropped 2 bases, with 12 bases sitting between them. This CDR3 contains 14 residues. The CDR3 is CAWSPQGLNYGYTF. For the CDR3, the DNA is TGTGCCTGGAGTCCCCAGGGGTTAAACTATGGCTACACCTTC.

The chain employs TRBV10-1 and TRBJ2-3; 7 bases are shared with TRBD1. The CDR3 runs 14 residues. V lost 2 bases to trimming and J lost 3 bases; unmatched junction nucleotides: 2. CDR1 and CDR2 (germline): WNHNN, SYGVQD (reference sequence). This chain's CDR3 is CASSEGTATDTQYF. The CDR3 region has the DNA TGCGCCAGCAGTGAGGGGACAGCTACAGATACGCAGTATTTT.

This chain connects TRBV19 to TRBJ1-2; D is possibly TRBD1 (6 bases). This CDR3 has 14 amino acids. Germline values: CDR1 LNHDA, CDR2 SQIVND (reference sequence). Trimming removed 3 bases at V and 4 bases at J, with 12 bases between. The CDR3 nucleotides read TGTGCCAGTAGTATCCCAGGGGCGACCTATGGCTACACCTTC. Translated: CASSIPGATYGYTF.

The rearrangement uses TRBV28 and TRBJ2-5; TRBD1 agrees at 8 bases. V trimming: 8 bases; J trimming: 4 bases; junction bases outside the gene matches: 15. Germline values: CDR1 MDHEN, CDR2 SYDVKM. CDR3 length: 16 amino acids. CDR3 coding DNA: TGTGCCAGCGAGAACGAGAAGGACAGGGTGGGAGAGACCCAGTACTTC. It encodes CASENEKDRVGETQYF.

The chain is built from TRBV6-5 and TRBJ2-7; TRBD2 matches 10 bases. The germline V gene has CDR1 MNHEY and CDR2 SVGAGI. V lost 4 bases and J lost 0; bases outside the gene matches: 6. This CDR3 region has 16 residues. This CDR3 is CASSSLAGALSYEQYF. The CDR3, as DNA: TGTGCCAGCAGTTCCCTAGCGGGGGCTCTCTCCTACGAGCAGTACTTC.

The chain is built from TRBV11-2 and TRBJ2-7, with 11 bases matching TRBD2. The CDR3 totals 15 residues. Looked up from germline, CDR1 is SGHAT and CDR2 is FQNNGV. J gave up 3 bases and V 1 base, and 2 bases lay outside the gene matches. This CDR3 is CASSLGLAGNYEQYF. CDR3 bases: TGTGCCAGCAGCTTAGGACTAGCGGGGAACTACGAGCAGTACTTC.

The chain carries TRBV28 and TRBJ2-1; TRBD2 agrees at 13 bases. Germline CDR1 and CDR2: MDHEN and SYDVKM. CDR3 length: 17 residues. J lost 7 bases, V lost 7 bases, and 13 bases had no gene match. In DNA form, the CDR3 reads TGTGCCAGCAACGAATTCTGGACTAGCGGGAGAGAAAATGAGCAGTTCTTC. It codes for CASNEFWTSGRENEQFF. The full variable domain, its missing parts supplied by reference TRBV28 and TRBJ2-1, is DVKVTQSSRYLVKRTGEKVFLECVQDMDHENMFWYRQDPGLGLRLIYFSYDVKMKEKGDIPEGYSVSREKKERFSLILESASTNQTSMYLCASNEFWTSGRENEQFFGPGTRLTVL.

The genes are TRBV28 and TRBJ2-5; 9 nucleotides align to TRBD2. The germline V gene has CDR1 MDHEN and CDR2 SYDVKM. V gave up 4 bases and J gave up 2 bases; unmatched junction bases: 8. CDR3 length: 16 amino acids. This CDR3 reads CASSSLSGGPQETQYF. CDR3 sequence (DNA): TGTGCCAGCAGTTCCCTCAGCGGGGGGCCTCAAGAGACCCAGTACTTC.